The 22 T cell receptor beta chains below all came from one sample that was sequenced in a study of T cells in Graves' hyperthyroidism and ophthalmopathy. Amplification yielded TCR beta CDR3 regions, with RNA transcripts as the source. Using the HTBI primer set, a first-round RT-PCR was run on the TCR CDR3. TCRdb itself ran the multiplex PCR reads through MiXCR, one entry per CDR3 protein. This table holds about 640,000 distinct CDR3 sequences, less than 25% found once. The material sequenced was blood. Receptor source: a man aged 25-45 years with Graves' ophthalmopathy.

For the CDR3, the DNA is TGTGCCAGCATTCCCCTTGGGGGTAAAGATACGCAGTATTTT. Encoded protein: CASIPLGGKDTQYF. The V call is TRBV6-2 or TRBV6-3, the J call TRBJ2-3, with D possibly called TRBD1 or TRBD2 (5 bases each). V was trimmed by 7 bases and J by 5 bases, leaving 16 bases between them. CDR1 is MNHEY and CDR2 is SVGEGT in the germline V gene. The CDR3 consists of 14 residues.

This sequence joins TRBV7-8 and TRBJ2-6; 7 bases map to TRBD2. The CDR3 covers 16 residues. Germline-derived CDR1 and CDR2 are SGHVS and FQNEAQ. J lost 4 bases, V lost 2 bases, and 5 bases had no gene match. The CDR3 loop is CASSLLRGRGANVLTF. Here the CDR3 DNA reads TGTGCCAGCAGCTTATTGCGGGGGAGGGGGGCCAACGTCCTGACTTTC.

This chain uses TRBV28 with TRBJ1-3, with TRBD1 matching 9 bases. J was trimmed by 4 bases and V by 4 bases; bases with no gene match: 8. The CDR3 loop spans 16 amino acids. The germline V gene encodes CDR1 MDHEN and CDR2 SYDVKM. The CDR3 region has the DNA TGTGCCAGCAGTTCCCGCCGACAGGGGGTCGGAAACACCATATATTTT. Translation: CASSSRRQGVGNTIYF. The whole variable domain, remainder taken from reference TRBV28 and TRBJ1-3, is DVKVTQSSRYLVKRTGEKVFLECVQDMDHENMFWYRQDPGLGLRLIYFSYDVKMKEKGDIPEGYSVSREKKERFSLILESASTNQTSMYLCASSSRRQGVGNTIYFGEGSWLTVV.

This chain uses TRBV27 with TRBJ1-5, with 7 bases matching TRBD1. Germline V gives CDR1 MNHEY, CDR2 SMNVEV (reference sequence). V lost 5 bases and J lost 6; bases outside the gene matches: 10. The CDR3 has 15 residues. CDR3 sequence: CASSASTGASQPQHF. CDR3 nucleotide sequence: TGTGCCAGCAGTGCCTCAACAGGGGCTAGTCAGCCCCAGCATTTT.

This clonotype was observed at least ten times. The rearrangement uses TRBV30 and TRBJ1-2, with 9 bases lining up with TRBD1. The CDR3 is made up of 13 amino acids. Germline trimming cut 4 bases from V and 8 bases from J; bases unmatched to any gene: 8. Looked up from germline, CDR1 is GTSNPN and CDR2 is SVGIG (reference sequence). For the CDR3, the DNA is TGTGCCTGGAACAGGGGGCAGAGGAGCGGCTACACCTTC. Amino acid sequence: CAWNRGQRSGYTF.

This clonotype occurred many times. The chain combines TRBV28 with TRBJ2-7, with 9 bases that match TRBD2. Germline lookup yields CDR1 MDHEN and CDR2 SYDVKM. The J segment lost 2 bases and the V segment lost 3 bases, leaving 8 bases of the junction unmatched. The CDR3 runs to 16 residues. CDR3 in amino acids: CASSFLRREGPYEQYF. The CDR3 nucleotides read TGTGCCAGCAGTTTTCTCCGGCGGGAGGGCCCCTACGAGCAGTACTTC.

The chain couples TRBV29-1 to TRBJ2-2, with D possibly being TRBD1 (6 bases). Germline V gene sequence: CDR1 SQVTM, CDR2 ANQGSEA. The CDR3 runs to 14 residues. The V gene lost 7 bases and the J gene lost 1 base, with 13 bases spanning the gap. DNA for the CDR3: TGCAGCGCTACAGGGAGCCTGAACACCGGGGAGCTGTTTTTT. The encoded protein is CSATGSLNTGELFF.

This clonotype has at least ten counts. The J gene is TRBJ1-4, the V gene TRBV12-3 or TRBV12-4, with D hard to call. The CDR3 contains 12 residues. V was pared by 8 bases and J by 7 bases, with 11 bases between. This CDR3 reads CASWGQPEKLFF. The CDR3, as DNA: TGTGCCAGCTGGGGTCAACCTGAAAAACTGTTTTTT.

The V call is TRBV11-2, the J call TRBJ2-4; 14 bases are a match to TRBD2. CDR1 is SGHAT and CDR2 is FQNNGV in the germline V gene. The length of the CDR3 is 16 residues. The junction had 2 bases not matched to a gene; V was cut back by 1 base and J by 6 bases. The CDR3 reads CASSLGTSGRRNIQYF. In nucleotides, the CDR3 is TGTGCCAGCAGCTTAGGGACTAGCGGGAGGCGAAACATTCAGTACTTC.

This clonotype was recorded at least ten times. The J gene is TRBJ2-5, the V gene TRBV18; D may be TRBD1 (5 bases). The CDR3 contains 13 residues. Per the germline V gene, CDR1 is KGHSH and CDR2 is LQKENI. With 4 bases removed from V and 2 bases from J, the gap between germline ends came to 8 bases. The CDR3 here is CASSQRGQETQYF. CDR3 sequence (DNA): TGTGCCAGCTCACAAAGGGGTCAAGAGACCCAGTACTTC. Drawing the rest from reference TRBV18 and TRBJ2-5, the complete variable domain is NAGVMQNPRHLVRRRGQEARLRCSPMKGHSHVYWYRQLPEEGLKFMVYLQKENIIDESGMPKERFSAEFPKEGPSILRIQQVVRGDSAAYFCASSQRGQETQYFGPGTRLLVL.

This clonotype was observed at least ten times. The rearrangement links TRBV28 to TRBJ1-3; D gene uncertain. Germline lookup yields CDR1 MDHEN and CDR2 SYDVKM. Trimming took off 2 bases at V and 0 bases at J, with 11 bases between the two ends. This CDR3 has 16 residues. The CDR3: CASSLGSGNSGNTIYF. CDR3 DNA sequence: TGTGCCAGCAGTTTAGGGTCCGGAAACTCTGGAAACACCATATATTTT.

The chain is built from TRBV28 and TRBJ2-1, with TRBD1 identical over 11 bases. CDR1 is MDHEN and CDR2 is SYDVKM in the germline V gene. The CDR3 totals 16 residues. Trimming removed 5 bases from V and 10 bases from J; junction bases left unmatched: 13. CDR3 residues: CASSQPPGQGEKEQFF. Written as DNA, the CDR3 is TGTGCCAGCAGTCAACCTCCGGGACAGGGGGAGAAGGAGCAGTTCTTC. Drawing the rest from reference TRBV28 and TRBJ2-1, the complete variable domain is DVKVTQSSRYLVKRTGEKVFLECVQDMDHENMFWYRQDPGLGLRLIYFSYDVKMKEKGDIPEGYSVSREKKERFSLILESASTNQTSMYLCASSQPPGQGEKEQFFGPGTRLTVL.

In the case of this clonotype: A much larger clone lies one base from this, so it may be a read error. J is TRBJ2-5 and V is TRBV25-1; 9 bases align to TRBD1. Trimming at V came to 4 bases and at J to 4 bases, leaving 4 bases not matched to a gene. This CDR3 contains 14 residues. Germline V gene data show CDR1 as MGHDK and CDR2 as SYGVNS. The CDR3 DNA is TGTGCCAGCAGTGGGGACAGGGAGGGAGAGACCCAGTACTTC. Encoded protein: CASSGDREGETQYF. Full variable domain (remainder filled in from reference TRBV25-1 and TRBJ2-5): EADIYQTPRYLVIGTGKKITLECSQTMGHDKMYWYQQDPGMELHLIHYSYGVNSTEKGDLSSESTVSRIRTEHFPLTLESARPSHTSQYLCASSGDREGETQYFGPGTRLLVL.

This clonotype was counted only a few times. The chain uses TRBV28 and TRBJ2-7; D unresolved. In germline, CDR1 is MDHEN, CDR2 SYDVKM. This CDR3 spans 15 amino acids. V was cut by 5 bases and J by 4 bases, with 18 bases left in between. The CDR3 region has the DNA TGTGCCAGCAGTCCCCAGTATAGGAGACTTTACGAGCAGTACTTC. This encodes CASSPQYRRLYEQYF.

The sample holds many counts of this clonotype. This chain joins TRBV30 and TRBJ1-2; tentatively, D is TRBD1 (6 bases). The ends were cut back, 0 bases at V and 4 bases at J, with 12 bases in the middle. Germline assignment: CDR1 GTSNPN and CDR2 SVGIG (reference sequence). The CDR3 has 14 residues. The DNA for the CDR3 is TGTGCCTGGAGTGTTGGACAGATTATCTATGGCTACACCTTC. Amino acids: CAWSVGQIIYGYTF. The full variable domain, completed using reference TRBV30 and TRBJ1-2, is SQTIHQWPATLVQPVGSPLSLECTVEGTSNPNLYWYRQAAGRGLQLLFYSVGIGQISSEVPQNLSASRPQDRQFILSSKKLLLSDSGFYLCAWSVGQIIYGYTFGSGTRLTVV.

This clonotype has at least ten counts. V usage is TRBV5-1 and J usage is TRBJ1-2; 7 nucleotides line up with TRBD1. The ends lost 3 bases at V and 7 bases at J; junction bases unmatched: 9. The CDR3 runs 14 residues. Germline-derived CDR1 and CDR2 are SGHRS and YFSETQ. The CDR3, as DNA: TGCGCCAGCAGCTCTGGTGACAGGGAGGCTGGCTACACCTTC. Amino acid sequence: CASSSGDREAGYTF.

This clonotype was seen a handful of times. V and J are TRBV4-3 and TRBJ2-5; D is unclear. This CDR3 region has 14 residues. Germline V gene lookup returns CDR1 LGHNA and CDR2 YSLEER. Trimming stripped 4 bases from V and 2 bases from J, with 11 bases between. The DNA for the CDR3 is TGCGCCAGCAGCCCCCGAAGAAATCAAGAGACCCAGTACTTC. It specifies CASSPRRNQETQYF.

This clonotype was counted a few times. The chain links TRBV30 to TRBJ2-3; TRBD2 matches 9 bases. The germline CDR1 and CDR2 sequences are GTSNPN and SVGIG (reference sequence). The CDR3 sequence is 15 residues long. J gave up 4 bases and V 2 bases, and 7 bases lay outside the gene matches. CDR3 protein: CAWSSGAGGADTQYF. The DNA of the CDR3 is TGTGCCTGGAGTTCGGGCGCGGGAGGGGCAGATACGCAGTATTTT.

V gene TRBV11-2 combines with J gene TRBJ2-1; a weak D match, TRBD2 (6 bases). V lost 0 bases and J lost 9, with 18 bases in between. Per germline, CDR1 SGHAT and CDR2 FQNNGV. CDR3 length equals 16 residues. Here the CDR3 reads CASSLDRGLSGLEQFF. CDR3 nucleotides: TGTGCCAGCAGCTTAGATCGGGGGTTAAGCGGTCTTGAGCAGTTCTTC.

The rearrangement uses TRBV28 and TRBJ1-5; tentative D call: TRBD1 (6 bases). The CDR3 extends over 15 amino acids. Germline values: CDR1 MDHEN, CDR2 SYDVKM. V lost 7 bases and J 6 bases, leaving 19 bases between the germline ends. This CDR3 is CASTRDPGVGQPQHF. The DNA of the CDR3 is TGTGCCAGCACCCGGGACCCAGGGGTGGGTCAGCCCCAGCATTTT.

In its sample, this clonotype was seen a few times. This may be a read error, as it is one base from a much larger clone. The V gene is TRBV30, the J gene TRBJ2-3, with D uncertain. CDR1 is GTSNPN and CDR2 is SVGIG in the germline V gene (reference sequence). The CDR3 contains 15 residues. CDR3 in amino acids: CVWSFRGFGTDTQYF. The CDR3 coding sequence is TGTGTCTGGAGTTTTCGAGGTTTTGGCACAGATACGCAGTATTTT.

This clonotype was counted at least ten times. The V call is TRBV20-1, the J call TRBJ2-3; D not resolved. The V end lost 5 bases, the J end lost 2 bases, and 11 bases lay between the germline ends. The CDR3 loop spans 13 amino acids. Germline CDR1 and CDR2: DFQATT and SNEGSKA (reference sequence). CDR3 coding DNA: TGCAGTGCTCCTTCGACCTACACAGATACGCAGTATTTT. This gives the protein CSAPSTYTDTQYF.